Listed below are T cell receptor beta chains from one sample, sequenced in a study of blood T cell repertoires in COVID-19. Repertoires were generated with immunoSEQ multiplex PCR, while TCRdb's copy carries only in-frame clones and drops some. The table lists 110,000 or so clones, approximately 91% of them singletons, with roughly 8.9% in the top ten. Sequencing was done on a sample of peripheral blood. These receptors came from a woman aged 70-85 years who had recovered from COVID-19. The CDR3 runs from the conserved cysteine through the conserved F or W. Fields, in order: V gene, J gene, CDR3 protein.

v_gene: TRBV4-3; j_gene: TRBJ2-1; CDR3aa: CASSQDPTSGGHYNEQFF
v_gene: TRBV5-5; j_gene: TRBJ2-3; CDR3aa: CASSPGLAASTDTQYF
v_gene: TRBV11-1; j_gene: TRBJ2-7; CDR3aa: CASRLGATYEQYF
v_gene: TRBV19; j_gene: TRBJ1-1; CDR3aa: CASAANRATDTEAFF
v_gene: TRBV30; j_gene: TRBJ2-3; CDR3aa: CAWSVLAGGGTQYF
v_gene: TRBV6-6; j_gene: TRBJ1-1; CDR3aa: CASSLAGPYTEAFF
v_gene: TRBV7-9; j_gene: TRBJ2-5; CDR3aa: CASSLVMRETQYF
v_gene: TRBV7-2; j_gene: TRBJ2-1; CDR3aa: CASSLVYGGASEQFF
v_gene: TRBV19; j_gene: TRBJ1-5; CDR3aa: CASTPRGVFSNQPQHF
v_gene: TRBV5-5; j_gene: TRBJ1-5; CDR3aa: CASSPGGPPRNQPQHF
v_gene: TRBV27; j_gene: TRBJ2-7; CDR3aa: CASSREAGSPLLYEQYF
v_gene: TRBV11-2; j_gene: TRBJ2-3; CDR3aa: CASAQTSGADTQYF
v_gene: TRBV21-1; j_gene: TRBJ1-2; CDR3aa: CASSTDRGRYGYTF
v_gene: TRBV6-6; j_gene: TRBJ2-1; CDR3aa: CASSVGTGSNNEQFF
v_gene: TRBV6-2/TRBV6-3; j_gene: TRBJ2-2; CDR3aa: CASTPGLAGAGELFF
v_gene: TRBV7-9; j_gene: TRBJ2-7; CDR3aa: CASSRSGSSYEQYF
v_gene: TRBV28; j_gene: TRBJ2-1; CDR3aa: CASTPGGSSSYNEQFF
v_gene: TRBV5-8; j_gene: TRBJ1-2; CDR3aa: CASRFVAVYGYTF
v_gene: TRBV19; j_gene: TRBJ1-2; CDR3aa: CASSMGGGWDYGYTF
v_gene: TRBV6-5; j_gene: TRBJ2-1; CDR3aa: CASSSARLAGGEQFF
v_gene: TRBV21-1; j_gene: TRBJ2-5; CDR3aa: CASIKRSLGGETQYF
v_gene: TRBV7-3; j_gene: TRBJ2-1; CDR3aa: CASSLARVRIDEQFF
v_gene: TRBV11-2; j_gene: TRBJ1-1; CDR3aa: CASSLGYRNTEAFF
v_gene: TRBV5-6; j_gene: TRBJ1-1; CDR3aa: CASSLALTGGAAEAFF
v_gene: TRBV15; j_gene: TRBJ2-1; CDR3aa: CATSRPGLAYNEQFF
v_gene: TRBV5-4; j_gene: TRBJ2-3; CDR3aa: CASSPTLARDTQYF
v_gene: TRBV6-5; j_gene: TRBJ2-2; CDR3aa: CASRAAGQGTGELFF
v_gene: TRBV7-5; j_gene: TRBJ2-7; CDR3aa: CARRSSQGEWPYEQYF